This T cell receptor (beta chain) stems from a study of T cells in localized non-small cell lung cancer. The study's findings and limits: As only one tumor region underwent sequencing, heterogeneity remains possible. Uninvolved adjacent lung showed higher T cell clonality than tumor. Detection in adjacent lung was observed for a median roughly 62 of the top 100 tumor clones. Density of T cells in blood, when higher, went with longer overall survival.

With regard to this clone: Its antigen is unknown.

With V trimmed by 5 bases and J by 5 bases, 8 bases remained unmatched. The CDR3 consists of 16 residues. Germline V gene lookup returns CDR1 ENHRY and CDR2 SYGVKD. Generated by immunoSEQ multiplex PCR, the TCRdb table keeps only in-frame clones and is missing some. This table holds about 11,000 clones, roughly 84% found once. This receptor was obtained from a male donor aged 60 or over with stage III lung adenocarcinoma. The chain uses TRBV10-3 and TRBJ2-1; 11 nucleotides match TRBD2. Sequences were derived from peripheral blood, sampled before any cancer treatment. For the CDR3, the DNA is TGTGCCATCAGTTCCCCACTAGCGGGGGCCCACAATGAGCAGTTCTTC. Amino acids: CAISSPLAGAHNEQFF.